Presented here are 12 T cell receptor beta chains from one specimen sequenced in a study of early T cells in non-severe SARS-CoV-2 infection. TCRdb analysed the 5' RACE reads with MiXCR anew, one entry per CDR3 protein. The table includes over 35,000 distinct CDR3 sequences, less than 6.5% detected once. The specimen was whole blood, collected at baseline. All receptors come from an adult who was a healthcare worker with PCR-confirmed SARS-CoV-2 infection or an uninfected control (not recorded which).

The chain recombines TRBV2 with TRBJ1-4; 7 nucleotides line up with TRBD1. There are 15 residues in the CDR3. The V segment lost 2 bases and the J segment 1 base; nucleotides outside the gene matches: 1. The V gene's germline CDR1 is SNHLY and CDR2 FYNNEI. The CDR3 sequence is CASSERQGTNEKLFF. The DNA of the CDR3 is TGTGCCAGCAGTGAAAGACAGGGAACTAATGAAAAACTGTTTTTT.

This clonotype was observed a few times. This chain uses TRBV20-1 with TRBJ1-3, with no clear D. V lost 0 bases and J lost 5, with 11 bases in between. Germline assignment: CDR1 DFQATT and CDR2 SNEGSKA (reference sequence). This CDR3 comprises 14 residues. CDR3 region: CSARDRQFRNTIYF. Here the CDR3 DNA reads TGCAGTGCTAGAGATCGCCAATTCCGAAACACCATATATTTT.

This clonotype was seen at least ten times. CDR3 region: CASSLVTEREGYTF. The DNA of the CDR3 is TGTGCCAGCAGCTTAGTGACGGAAAGGGAAGGCTACACCTTC. The chain links TRBV7-2 to TRBJ1-2; D remains ambiguous. The CDR3 loop spans 14 amino acids. V was clipped by 1 base and J by 8 bases, with 14 bases between them. From germline, CDR1 is SGHTA and CDR2 FQGNSA.

This chain uses TRBV7-2 with TRBJ2-5; the match to TRBD2 covers 7 bases. V trimming: 0 bases; J trimming: 0 bases; junction bases outside the gene matches: 10. CDR1 and CDR2 (germline): SGHTA, FQGNSA. CDR3 size: 18 residues. CDR3: CASSLAYVQRENQETQYF. Written as DNA, the CDR3 is TGTGCCAGCAGCTTAGCGTATGTGCAGCGGGAAAACCAAGAGACCCAGTACTTC.

This clonotype was detected many times. J is TRBJ2-1 and V is TRBV5-1; D may be TRBD2 (7 bases). The germline CDR1 and CDR2 sequences are SGHRS and YFSETQ. The CDR3 covers 15 residues. Between the trimmed V and J ends, which lost 4 bases and 6 bases, there was a span of 17 bases. DNA for the CDR3: TGCGCCAGCAGCGAGGGCCAGGGGAGGGTCAATGAGCAGTTCTTC. It yields the protein CASSEGQGRVNEQFF.

This clonotype occurred many times. The V gene is TRBV19, the J gene TRBJ2-1, with 12 bases fitting TRBD2. This CDR3 is built from 16 residues. The germline gives CDR1 LNHDA, CDR2 SQIVND (reference sequence). V was pared by 2 bases and J by 8 bases, with 7 bases of the junction left unmatched. The CDR3 coding sequence is TGTGCCAGTAGTATAACCCCTAGCGGGGGGGTCGATGAGCAGTTCTTC. It yields the protein CASSITPSGGVDEQFF. The full variable domain, in which reference TRBV19 and TRBJ2-1 provide the parts outside the CDR3, is DGGITQSPKYLFRKEGQNVTLSCEQNLNHDAMYWYRQDPGQGLRLIYYSQIVNDFQKGDIAEGYSVSREKKESFPLTVTSAQKNPTAFYLCASSITPSGGVDEQFFGPGTRLTVL.

In its sample, this clonotype was seen many times. The rearrangement joins TRBV25-1 to TRBJ2-1; D is uncertain. The germline gives CDR1 MGHDK, CDR2 SYGVNS. The V end lost 3 bases, the J end lost 0 bases, and 3 bases lay between the germline ends. The CDR3 totals 13 residues. CDR3 sequence reads: CASSDSSYNEQFF. CDR3 in DNA: TGTGCCAGCAGTGATTCCTCCTACAATGAGCAGTTCTTC.

This sequence joins TRBV20-1 and TRBJ2-3, with D possibly called TRBD1 or TRBD2 (5 bases each). The V end lost 3 bases, the J end lost 3 bases, and 19 bases lay between the germline ends. This CDR3 spans 16 amino acids. Germline CDR1 is DFQATT and CDR2 is SNEGSKA (reference sequence). The DNA of the CDR3 is TGCAGTGCTAGCCTCCGAGGGGCGCAGTGGACAGATACGCAGTATTTT. It specifies CSASLRGAQWTDTQYF.

This clonotype was recorded at least ten times. DNA for the CDR3: TGTGCCAGCAGCTTAGAAGGGAGCTCCTATAATTCACCCCTCCACTTT. Encoded protein: CASSLEGSSYNSPLHF. The gene calls are TRBV7-6 and TRBJ1-6; D call uncertain. Trimming pared 1 base from V and 0 bases from J, leaving 7 bases between. The CDR3 contains 16 residues. Germline assignment: CDR1 SGHVS and CDR2 FNYEAQ.

This clonotype showed up many times. This chain connects TRBV7-8 to TRBJ1-2, with D tentatively TRBD1 (5 bases). Trimming removed 5 bases from V and 4 bases from J, with 11 bases in between. This CDR3 contains 13 residues. Germline V gene sequence: CDR1 SGHVS, CDR2 FQNEAQ. CDR3 DNA sequence: TGTGCCAGCAGCCCCGGACAAAGCTATGGCTACACCTTC. Protein product: CASSPGQSYGYTF.

This clonotype was recorded at least ten times. V gene TRBV6-1 combines with J gene TRBJ1-5; D remains ambiguous. The germline V gene has CDR1 MNHNS and CDR2 SASEGT. Trimming pared 1 base from V and 3 bases from J, leaving 10 bases between. The CDR3 is made up of 15 amino acids. The CDR3 is CASSEEGYHNQPQHF. CDR3 nucleotides: TGTGCCAGCAGTGAAGAGGGCTATCACAATCAGCCCCAGCATTTT.

The rearrangement joins TRBV7-2 to TRBJ1-3, with D unresolved. There are 15 residues in the CDR3. The V end was cut by 1 base, the J end by 0 bases, with 7 bases between. Germline V CDR1 and CDR2: SGHTA, FQGNSA. The CDR3: CASSLGVTSGNTIYF. CDR3 bases: TGTGCCAGCAGCTTAGGGGTAACCTCTGGAAACACCATATATTTT.